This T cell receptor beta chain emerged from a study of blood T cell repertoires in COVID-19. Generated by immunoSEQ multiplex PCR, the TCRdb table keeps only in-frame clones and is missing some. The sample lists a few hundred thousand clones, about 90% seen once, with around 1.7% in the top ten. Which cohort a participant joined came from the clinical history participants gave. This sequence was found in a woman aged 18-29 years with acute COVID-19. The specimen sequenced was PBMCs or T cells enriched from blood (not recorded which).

In nucleotides, the CDR3 is TGTGCCAGCAATGGCCAGGGACTTCTAAAGAGAGAGTCACCCCTCCACTTT. Protein product: CASNGQGLLKRESPLHF. J is TRBJ1-6 and V is TRBV2; D might be TRBD1 (5 bases). CDR1 SNHLY and CDR2 FYNNEI come from the germline V gene. The length of the CDR3 is 17 residues. V lost 7 bases to trimming and J lost 10 bases, with 26 bases between them.